This TCR beta chain was identified in a study of T cell clonality in common variable immunodeficiency. General observations from the study: CVID subjects showed higher TCRbeta clonality than healthy controls. CVID patient heterogeneity limited repertoire-clinical complication correlations.

This clone appeared many times. Its antigen is undetermined. The read ends 3 residues early relative to the CDR3; the germline J gene fills the gap. There are 15 residues in the CDR3. V shed 4 bases and J shed 2 bases, with 15 bases lying between them. In germline, CDR1 is SGHRS, CDR2 YFSETQ. Blood samples were heparinized, roughly 5 to 9 ml per donor. Clones were read by immunoSEQ multiplex PCR, and TCRdb kept only the in-frame ones, dropping some. Recorded here are 50,000 to 65,000 clones, none singletons. The V and J genes are TRBV5-1 and TRBJ2-5; possible D gene TRBD2, 5 bases. The source material was peripheral blood mononuclear cells. The sequence was collected from a person aged 18 to 70 in good health. The CDR3: CASSTSGKIQETQYF. The CDR3 DNA, read in part, is TGCGCCAGCAGCACGAGCGGAAAAATTCAAGAGACC.